This T cell receptor beta chain comes out of a study of cytomegalovirus exposure and HLA in healthy donors. PCR used 60 Vbeta primers and 13 Jbeta primers. Measured with immunoSEQ multiplex PCR; TCRdb has only the in-frame clones, and not every one. The table has 90,000 to 110,000 clones, under 85% seen once; the top ten hold 6% to 7.5%. The CDR3 runs to 14 residues. The germline CDR1 and CDR2 sequences are SGHNT and YYREEE (reference sequence). Trimming removed 3 bases at V and 7 bases at J, with 16 bases between. This clone came up once. Its antigen is undetermined. Everyone who donated was a healthy bone marrow donor. These donors counted as nominally healthy when sampled, but unrecorded immune exposures were likely. General study points: V- and J-gene trimming of TCR beta was linked (in a later analysis) to a missense DCLRE1C variant.

V is TRBV5-4 and J is TRBJ1-2; TRBD1 is a possible D gene (5 bases). Sequenced sample: PBMCs. This receptor was taken from a man younger than 30 in good health and CMV-seronegative. The CDR3 DNA reads as TGTGCCAGCAGCTCGATGACAGTTCGAGGTGGCTACACCTTC. Translating it yields CASSSMTVRGGYTF.